The clone carrying this TCR beta chain turned up a few times. This sample is drawn from a study of regulatory T cells in long-lasting Graves disease. This CDR3 has 18 amino acids. J gave up 2 bases and V 1 base, and 11 bases lay outside the gene matches. In germline, CDR1 is SGHTA, CDR2 FQGNSA. Time point: persistent/refractory GD, antithyroid drugs over 5 years with positive TRAb. Generation of the TCR library employed RNA extracted from PBMCs. In building TCR beta libraries, iRepertoire HTBI primers were used together with Arm-PCR of CDR3 regions. TCRdb analysed the multiplex PCR reads with MiXCR anew, one entry per CDR3 protein. The sample includes about half a million distinct CDR3 sequences, under 25% of them seen just once.

V usage is TRBV7-2 and J usage is TRBJ2-7; 10 nucleotides line up with TRBD2. This receptor was taken from a female donor with Graves disease. Specimen: peripheral blood mononuclear cells (PBMCs), collected when the disease was refractory, from a patient treated with antithyroid drugs. DNA for the CDR3: TGTGCCAGCAGCTTAGTGTCCCCGCTAGCGGGAGCCCCCTACGAGCAGTACTTC. Amino acid sequence: CASSLVSPLAGAPYEQYF.